These 5 T cell receptor beta chains were sequenced from one sample in a study of T cells after yellow fever vaccination. TCRdb re-analysed the 5' RACE reads in MiXCR, keeping a single row per CDR3 protein. The sample consists of hundreds of thousands of distinct CDR3 sequences, roughly an eighth of them appearing once. This specimen consisted of PBMCs, obtained on the day of the yellow fever booster vaccination. The source is a man younger than 40 who received the YFV17D yellow fever vaccine.

This clonotype has more than one count but fewer than ten. This chain uses TRBV4-1 with TRBJ2-6; no reliable D call. With 0 bases removed from V and 5 bases from J, the gap between germline ends came to 11 bases. The CDR3 has 16 residues. Germline CDR1 is MGHRA and CDR2 is YSYEKL. The CDR3 bases are TGCGCCAGCAGCCAAGATTCCGGGTCTTGGGCCAACGTCCTGACTTTC. The encoded protein is CASSQDSGSWANVLTF.

The chain has TRBV7-9 and TRBJ2-7, with 7 positions matching TRBD2. The CDR3 totals 12 residues. Germline V gene lookup returns CDR1 SEHNR and CDR2 FQNEAQ (reference sequence). With V trimmed by 8 bases and J by 10 bases, 11 bases remained unmatched. CDR3 sequence (DNA): TGTGCCAGCGTTGCGGGAGAATGGAAACAGTACTTC. It yields the protein CASVAGEWKQYF.

This clonotype was detected a few times. The chain links TRBV30 to TRBJ2-5, with D possibly matching TRBD2 (5 bases). Germline V gene data show CDR1 as GTSNPN and CDR2 as SVGIG (reference sequence). V lost 0 bases to trimming and J lost 1 base, with 9 bases between them. The CDR3 has 14 amino acids. The CDR3 here is CAWSVPGFQETQYF. The CDR3 region has the DNA TGTGCCTGGAGTGTACCGGGATTCCAAGAGACCCAGTACTTC.

This clonotype turned up a few times. The gene calls are TRBV5-1 and TRBJ2-2; either TRBD1 or TRBD2 may supply D (5 bases each). The CDR3 totals 15 residues. Looked up from germline, CDR1 is SGHRS and CDR2 is YFSETQ. Trimming cost V 0 bases and J 5 bases, with 11 bases left between them. The CDR3 bases are TGCGCCAGCAGCTTGGAGCAGGGACGGACCGGGGAGCTGTTTTTT. It translates to CASSLEQGRTGELFF.

J is TRBJ2-3 and V is TRBV20-1, with 8 bases aligning to TRBD2. The V gene end was trimmed by 3 bases and the J gene end by 8 bases; junction bases not matched to a gene: 13. Germline assignment: CDR1 DFQATT and CDR2 SNEGSKA (reference sequence). This CDR3 region has 15 residues. CDR3 loop: CSASQSSGVVSTQYF. The CDR3 coding sequence is TGCAGTGCTAGCCAGAGTAGCGGGGTAGTAAGTACGCAGTATTTT.